The 2 T cell receptor beta chains listed next were all sequenced from one sample in a study of T cell responses to AZD1222 COVID-19 vaccine (dated by TCRdb to the early 2020s). Library construction relied on the immunoSEQ multiplex PCR assay. TCRdb limited this immuneACCESS table to in-frame rearrangements with V and J called. A share of clones is missing; checked studies link under half to unresolved V genes, and the rest is unexplained. This sample holds 60,000 to 75,000 clones; 70% to 90% were observed only once. In total, the top ten clones hold 4.9% of the sample. The time point label corresponds to: baseline before first vaccination. This specimen was peripheral blood, taken on day 0 of AZD1222 vaccination. The receptor source for this set is an adult in good health.

This clone has only one observation. J is TRBJ1-4 and V is TRBV4-2, with D possibly TRBD1 on 6 matching bases. Trimming pared 0 bases from V and 8 bases from J, leaving 16 bases between. Germline V CDR1 and CDR2: LGHNA, YNFKEQ. The CDR3 has 16 amino acids. The CDR3 loop is CASSQDFGGTREKLFF. CDR3 nucleotide sequence: TGTGCCAGCAGCCAAGATTTTGGGGGCACCAGGGAAAAACTGTTTTTT.

The rearrangement joins TRBV5-8 to TRBJ2-7; the match to TRBD1 covers 9 bases. The CDR3 loop spans 14 amino acids. Germline CDR1 is SGHTS and CDR2 is YDEGEE. J gave up 1 base and V 4 bases, and 3 bases lay outside the gene matches. The CDR3 loop reads CASSRGQGSYEQYF. CDR3 coding DNA: TGTGCCAGCAGCCGCGGACAGGGGTCCTACGAGCAGTACTTC.